The next 5 T cell receptor beta chains were all read from a single sample in a study of T cells in Graves' hyperthyroidism and ophthalmopathy. Template material for amplifying TCR beta CDR3 regions consisted of RNA transcripts. The TCR CDR3 was amplified in a first-round RT-PCR using the HTBI primer set. A single record per CDR3 protein comes from TCRdb applying MiXCR to the multiplex PCR reads. The data show some 600,000 distinct CDR3 sequences, roughly 50% seen once. Sequenced input: peripheral blood or thyroid tissue (not recorded which). The source is a woman aged 18-29 years with Graves' hyperthyroidism.

This clonotype has at least ten counts. The gene calls are TRBV29-1 and TRBJ2-2; the D gene is possibly TRBD2 (5 bases). The CDR3 spans 11 residues. Per the germline V gene, CDR1 is SQVTM and CDR2 is ANQGSEA. Trimming pared 0 bases from V and 13 bases from J, leaving 9 bases between. CDR3 residues: CSVEDGRGLFF. The CDR3 DNA follows: TGCAGCGTTGAAGATGGACGGGGGCTGTTTTTT.

As to this clonotype: One end of the junction varies from germline; a read error may be responsible. The DNA of the CDR3 is TGCGCCAGCAGCTACTTACAGGTTGGCACTGAAGCTTTCTTT. Its translation: CASSYLQVGTEAFF. J is TRBJ1-1 and V is TRBV7-2, with a possible D match to TRBD1 (5 bases). In germline, CDR1 is SGHTA, CDR2 FQGNSA. CDR3 length: 14 residues.

The chain combines TRBV11-3 with TRBJ1-1, with D possibly being TRBD1 (5 bases). The CDR3 contains 12 residues. With 8 bases removed from V and 7 bases from J, the gap between germline ends came to 14 bases. CDR1 is SGHNT and CDR2 is YENEEA in the germline V gene. Written as DNA, the CDR3 is TGTGCCAGCGGGGGAGGGTGGAGTGAAGCTTTCTTT. It codes for CASGGGWSEAFF.

The genes are TRBV9 and TRBJ1-2; the D gene is possibly TRBD1 (5 bases). V was trimmed by 6 bases and J by 2 bases, leaving 14 bases between them. CDR1 SGDLS and CDR2 YYNGEE come from the germline V gene. CDR3 size: 14 residues. CDR3 sequence reads: CASKPRQLNYGYTF. The CDR3 DNA sequence: TGTGCCAGCAAACCTAGACAGCTAAACTATGGCTACACCTTC.

This clonotype showed up many times. The chain has TRBV29-1 and TRBJ1-2, with D unclear. Germline CDR1 reads SQVTM; CDR2 reads ANQGSEA. This CDR3 is 12 amino acids long. V was cut by 3 bases and J by 4 bases, with 9 bases left in between. CDR3 DNA: TGCAGCGTTGAGGAGACGAGCTATGGCTACACCTTC. This gives the protein CSVEETSYGYTF.